The 25 T cell receptor beta chains presented below share a single source sample, sequenced in a study of Graves' ophthalmopathy and Graves' hyperthyroidism. Beta-chain TCR CDR3 regions were amplified from RNA transcripts. Following a first-round RT-PCR that used HTBI primers, a second-round multiplex PCR was carried out. TCRdb re-called the multiplex PCR reads with MiXCR, one entry per CDR3 protein. This table holds 200,000 to 300,000 distinct CDR3 sequences, about 46% found once. The specimen was peripheral blood. The receptors were gathered from an adult man with Graves' ophthalmopathy.

In its sample, this clonotype was seen a few times. The V call is TRBV7-9, the J call TRBJ1-5; D not certain. The germline gives CDR1 SEHNR, CDR2 FQNEAQ (reference sequence). V dropped 2 bases and J dropped 0 bases, with 11 bases sitting between them. The CDR3 contains 16 residues. The CDR3 here is CASSLSSGYSNQPQHF. As DNA, the CDR3 is TGTGCCAGCAGCTTAAGTTCCGGTTATAGCAATCAGCCCCAGCATTTT. The entire variable domain, with the rest obtained from reference TRBV7-9 and TRBJ1-5, is as follows: DTGVSQNPRHKITKRGQNVTFRCDPISEHNRLYWYRQTLGQGPEFLTYFQNEAQLEKSRLLSDRFSAERPKGSFSTLEIQRTEQGDSAMYLCASSLSSGYSNQPQHFGDGTRLSIL.

The chain uses TRBV5-4 and TRBJ2-7; D might be TRBD2 (5 bases). Germline CDR1 is SGHNT and CDR2 is YYREEE (reference sequence). The V and J ends lost 4 bases and 2 bases respectively, with 13 bases between them. This CDR3 region has 14 residues. The CDR3 spells CASSPIPGAYEQYF. CDR3 DNA: TGTGCCAGCAGCCCGATCCCCGGGGCCTACGAGCAGTACTTC.

The V gene is TRBV7-6, the J gene TRBJ1-5, with D unresolved. The V end was cut by 6 bases, the J end by 0 bases, with 15 bases between. Germline lookup yields CDR1 SGHVS and CDR2 FNYEAQ. This CDR3 spans 16 amino acids. CDR3 sequence reads: CASSSYGLLSNQPQHF. DNA for the CDR3: TGTGCCAGCAGTTCCTACGGGTTACTTAGCAATCAGCCCCAGCATTTT. Supplemented by reference TRBV7-6 and TRBJ1-5, the full variable domain reads GAGVSQSPRYKVTKRGQDVALRCDPISGHVSLYWYRQALGQGPEFLTYFNYEAQQDKSGLPNDRFSAERPEGSISTLTIQRTEQRDSAMYRCASSSYGLLSNQPQHFGDGTRLSIL.

The V and J genes are TRBV19 and TRBJ2-7; the D gene is possibly TRBD1 (5 bases). Germline values: CDR1 LNHDA, CDR2 SQIVND (reference sequence). The CDR3 length is 17 residues. Trimming left V 4 bases short and J 2 bases short, with 21 bases between. The DNA for the CDR3 is TGTGCCAGTAGTACCCTCACAGGTAGTACCCGCCCCTACGAGCAGTACTTC. This translates into CASSTLTGSTRPYEQYF.

The V and J genes are TRBV20-1 and TRBJ2-5; 16 bases line up with TRBD2. The CDR3 spans 15 residues. Trimming at V came to 5 bases and at J to 5 bases, leaving 5 bases not matched to a gene. Germline V gene lookup returns CDR1 DFQATT and CDR2 SNEGSKA (reference sequence). In DNA form, the CDR3 reads TGCAGTGCTGGGACTAGCGGGAGGGCTTGGGAGACCCAGTACTTC. Translation: CSAGTSGRAWETQYF.

The chain employs TRBV7-9 and TRBJ2-6; 8 bases match TRBD2. After removal of 4 bases from V and 0 bases from J, the junction contained 2 bases not matched to a gene. CDR1 SEHNR and CDR2 FQNEAQ come from the germline V gene (reference sequence). CDR3 length equals 16 residues. As DNA, the CDR3 is TGTGCCAGCAGCTCGGGAGGGCCCTCTGGGGCCAACGTCCTGACTTTC. This codes for CASSSGGPSGANVLTF.

This clonotype was observed a handful of times. The rearrangement joins TRBV19 to TRBJ1-5; D unresolved. The CDR3 is made up of 14 amino acids. V lost 3 bases to trimming and J lost 5 bases, with 11 bases between them. From germline, CDR1 is LNHDA and CDR2 SQIVND (reference sequence). The CDR3 nucleotides are TGTGCCAGTAGTATCGCCGGGATGGATCAGCCCCAGCATTTT. Translated, it gives CASSIAGMDQPQHF.

The rearrangement uses TRBV5-6 and TRBJ2-7; the D gene is possibly TRBD2 (5 bases). Germline CDR1 SGHDT, CDR2 YYEEEE. V shed 3 bases and J shed 3 bases, with 13 bases lying between them. The CDR3 contains 14 residues. CDR3 amino acids: CASSSGLALYEQYF. CDR3 in DNA: TGTGCCAGCAGCTCCGGACTGGCTCTCTACGAGCAGTACTTC.

This chain uses TRBV5-6 with TRBJ1-2, with TRBD1 identical over 9 bases. J lost 5 bases, V lost 4 bases, and 6 bases had no gene match. Germline-derived CDR1 and CDR2 are SGHDT and YYEEEE. The CDR3 has 14 residues. The CDR3 DNA reads as TGTGCCAGCAGCATTACAGGGGGCCTGTATGGCTACACCTTC. This translates into CASSITGGLYGYTF.

This sequence joins TRBV7-2 and TRBJ2-7, with TRBD2 matching 8 bases. The CDR3 has 14 residues. Trimming removed 5 bases from V and 7 bases from J; junction bases left unmatched: 10. Germline V gene data show CDR1 as SGHTA and CDR2 as FQGNSA. Here the CDR3 DNA reads TGTGCCAGCAGCACACTAGCGGAGGGGCTTGAGCAGTACTTC. Residues: CASSTLAEGLEQYF.

This chain connects TRBV24-1 to TRBJ2-7; D is unclear. Germline-derived CDR1 and CDR2 are KGHDR and SFDVKD. V shed 3 bases and J shed 4 bases, with 18 bases lying between them. The CDR3 covers 16 residues. This CDR3 is CATSDPRWGSGYEQYF. The CDR3 region has the DNA TGTGCCACCAGTGATCCCCGGTGGGGTAGTGGTTACGAGCAGTACTTC.

This clonotype was detected once. V is TRBV2 and J is TRBJ1-3, with 8 bases that match TRBD1. CDR1 and CDR2 from the germline V gene are SNHLY and FYNNEI. V lost 7 bases, J lost 0 bases, and 11 bases stayed unmatched. The CDR3 sequence is 17 residues long. CDR3 sequence reads: CASTSDRAKISGNTIYF. The CDR3 DNA follows: TGTGCCAGCACCTCGGACAGGGCTAAAATCTCTGGAAACACCATATATTTT. The whole variable domain, remainder taken from reference TRBV2 and TRBJ1-3, is EPEVTQTPSHQVTQMGQEVILRCVPISNHLYFYWYRQILGQKVEFLVSFYNNEISEKSEIFDDQFSVERPDGSNFTLKIRSTKLEDSAMYFCASTSDRAKISGNTIYFGEGSWLTVV.

The V call is TRBV7-2, the J call TRBJ2-7, with a possible D match to TRBD1 (5 bases). Germline-derived CDR1 and CDR2 are SGHTA and FQGNSA. V lost 11 bases and J lost 6, with 14 bases in between. CDR3 length equals 11 residues. The CDR3 region is CAWSQGVEQYF. The CDR3 region has the DNA TGTGCCTGGAGTCAAGGGGTCGAGCAGTACTTC.

This clonotype occurred many times. V gene TRBV7-2 combines with J gene TRBJ2-7; 9 nucleotides line up with TRBD1. The CDR3 totals 13 residues. Unmatched junction bases numbered 5, after V lost 7 bases and J lost 4 bases. The germline CDR1 and CDR2 sequences are SGHTA and FQGNSA. CDR3 loop: CASKGTGPYEQYF. The CDR3 DNA reads as TGTGCCAGCAAAGGGACAGGGCCATACGAGCAGTACTTC.

The rearrangement joins TRBV20-1 to TRBJ2-7, with 7 bases identical to TRBD1. This CDR3 is 13 amino acids long. The germline CDR1 and CDR2 sequences are DFQATT and SNEGSKA (reference sequence). Trimming removed 5 bases from V and 4 bases from J; junction bases left unmatched: 8. The CDR3 DNA sequence: TGCAGTGCTGCGACAGGGCCCTTGTACGAGCAGTACTTC. It codes for CSAATGPLYEQYF.

This chain joins TRBV12-3 or TRBV12-4 and TRBJ1-5; 7 bases fit TRBD1. The CDR3 runs to 14 residues. The V gene end was trimmed by 5 bases and the J gene end by 6 bases; junction bases not matched to a gene: 7. The CDR3 spells CASSLTGARQPQHF. For the CDR3, the DNA is TGTGCCAGCAGTCTAACAGGGGCCCGTCAGCCCCAGCATTTT.

V is TRBV7-2 and J is TRBJ2-5; D possibly uses TRBD1 or TRBD2 (6 bases each). Germline values: CDR1 SGHTA, CDR2 FQGNSA. The CDR3 loop spans 14 amino acids. Trimming took 0 bases from V and 7 from J, leaving 12 bases between them. For the CDR3, the DNA is TGTGCCAGCAGCTTAGCGTGGGGGGCCGTGACCCAGTACTTC. Translated: CASSLAWGAVTQYF.

On this clonotype: Germline is not matched at one junction end, which may reflect a read error. The rearrangement uses TRBV10-3 and TRBJ2-7; 7 bases are shared with TRBD1. Germline V lookup: CDR1 ENHRY, CDR2 SYGVKD. The CDR3 covers 15 residues. The CDR3 protein is CASSQTTGMAYEQYF. The CDR3 bases are TGTGCCAGCAGTCAGACGACAGGGATGGCCTACGAGCAGTACTTC.

This clonotype has a count of ten or more. This chain connects TRBV20-1 to TRBJ2-7; D may be TRBD1 (6 bases). Trimming cost V 4 bases and J 2 bases, with 12 bases left between them. Germline CDR1 DFQATT, CDR2 SNEGSKA (reference sequence). CDR3 length: 13 amino acids. The CDR3 bases are TGCAGTGCTACTCAAGGACAGCCCTACGAGCAGTACTTC. The encoded protein is CSATQGQPYEQYF.

This clonotype was seen only a few times. This rearrangement joins TRBV7-8 to TRBJ1-2; 10 bases are shared with TRBD1. V was pared by 5 bases and J by 4 bases, with 7 bases of the junction left unmatched. From germline, CDR1 is SGHVS and CDR2 FQNEAQ. The CDR3 spans 15 residues. CDR3 coding DNA: TGTGCCAGCAGCGCTGACAGGGGGCGGTCCTATGGCTACACCTTC. Its translation: CASSADRGRSYGYTF.

Details on this clonotype: A read error is possible here, since a much larger clone lies one base away. This rearrangement joins TRBV7-9 to TRBJ1-6; a possible D gene is TRBD1 (6 bases). Germline loops: CDR1 SEHNR, CDR2 FQNEAQ (reference sequence). This CDR3 is built from 13 residues. The CDR3 nucleotides are TGTGCCGGCAGCTTAGCAGGGGTCTCACCCCTCCACTTT. Its protein is CAGSLAGVSPLHF.

This chain connects TRBV13 to TRBJ1-2; the match to TRBD1 covers 7 bases. Germline loops: CDR1 PRHDT, CDR2 FYEKMQ (reference sequence). The ends lost 5 bases at V and 2 bases at J; junction bases unmatched: 8. The CDR3 extends over 15 amino acids. The CDR3 nucleotides read TGTGCCAGCAGCATTTCAGGGGGTGTGAACTATGGCTACACCTTC. The encoded protein is CASSISGGVNYGYTF.

About this clonotype itself: A much larger clone differs by one base, so this may be a read error. This chain links TRBV7-9 with TRBJ1-5; TRBD1 is a possible D gene (6 bases). Trimming took 6 bases from V and 2 from J, leaving 11 bases between them. Per the germline V gene, CDR1 is SEHNR and CDR2 is FQNEAQ (reference sequence). The CDR3 covers 14 residues. Written as DNA, the CDR3 is TGTGCCAGCAGTGCACAGGGAGGCAATCAGCCCCAGCATTTT. Its protein product is CASSAQGGNQPQHF.

This clonotype was detected only a few times. The chain links TRBV11-1 to TRBJ1-2; 7 nucleotides align to TRBD1. The CDR3 sequence is 14 residues long. The germline gives CDR1 SGHAT, CDR2 FQDESV (reference sequence). V gave up 4 bases and J gave up 6 bases; unmatched junction bases: 8. The CDR3 nucleotides read TGTGCCAGCAGCTCTGAGACAGGGTTCGATGGCTACACCTTC. Residues: CASSSETGFDGYTF.

The table lists this clonotype with a count of one. This rearrangement joins TRBV12-3 or TRBV12-4 to TRBJ1-3; 9 nucleotides align to TRBD1. CDR3 length: 14 amino acids. With V trimmed by 4 bases and J by 7 bases, 5 bases remained unmatched. The CDR3 coding sequence is TGTGCCAGCAGTTACGGGACAGGGATGAACACCATATATTTT. Protein sequence: CASSYGTGMNTIYF.